A selection of T cell receptor beta chains follows, all from one sample in a study of Tregs in tolerant kidney transplant recipients. TCRdb's table, derived via immunoSEQ multiplex PCR, lists solely in-frame clones and lacks some. This sample has about 110,000 clones, with nearly 90% found just once. The sequencing here drew on CD4+ T cells from blood, taken before the transplant. The receptor source for this set is a human donor who received a combined kidney and bone marrow transplant. CDR3s include the opening cysteine and the closing phenylalanine or tryptophan. The size field is filled for only some rows; it gives once, few, many or a size class.

TRBJ2-1 TRBV28 . CASSPQRERFF
TRBJ2-7 TRBV7-2 . CASSLARGNYEQYF
TRBJ1-1 TRBV12-5 once CASGLTARNTEAFF
TRBJ2-5 TRBV5-1 . CASSQIPGTSGISQETQYF
TRBJ2-1 TRBV27 once CASSPNRLGEGQFF
TRBJ2-7 TRBV10-3 . CAIKNGDTYEQYF
TRBJ2-7 TRBV14 once CASSLRAGVTYEQYF
TRBJ2-5 TRBV4-2 . CASSQAAGGVQETQYF
TRBJ2-3 TRBV15 . CATSARTGTSGSWTDTQYF
TRBJ2-1 TRBV5-1 . CASSLGQGNEQFF
TRBJ1-1 TRBV5-1 . CASSLLTMNTEAFF
TRBJ2-7 TRBV27 . CASSSLVIPLTYEQYF
TRBJ2-1 TRBV11-2 . CASSSQTGVSEQFF
TRBJ1-1 TRBV11-2 . CASSLDGAGNTEAFF
TRBJ2-3 TRBV27 . CATSGLRTDTQYF
TRBJ1-5 TRBV2 few CASTRGPYQPQHF